This TCR beta chain derives from a study of blood T cell repertoires in COVID-19. TCRdb's copy holds only in-frame clones and misses some; the assay was immunoSEQ multiplex PCR. The data show 55,000 to 80,000 clones, with roughly 93% seen just once and approximately 1.5% held by the top ten. Looked up from germline, CDR1 is SGHRS and CDR2 is YFSETQ. The length of the CDR3 is 16 residues. Between the trimmed V and J ends, which lost 1 base and 1 base, there was a span of 12 bases. Sample: peripheral blood. The V and J genes are TRBV5-1 and TRBJ2-1; perhaps TRBD2 as D (5 bases). This receptor was taken from a human donor in a cohort sampled during active COVID-19. CDR3 bases: TGCGCCAGCAGCTTGATTCGTGGGAGTTCCTACAATGAGCAGTTCTTC. As protein: CASSLIRGSSYNEQFF.